This T cell receptor (beta chain) was documented in a study of molecular identifiers for immune sequencing clone quantification. Note on this clonotype: Antigen specificity is unknown. One end of the junction fails to match germline, which may point to a read error.

The CDR3 sequence is 15 residues long. CDR1 is SGHTA, CDR2 FQGNSA, per germline. TCRdb re-called the PCR reads with MiXCR, one entry per CDR3 protein. Here the sample spans hundreds of thousands of distinct CDR3 sequences, about 25% being singletons. Whole-study findings and limits: Highly expanded clones may be undercounted when identical TCR molecules share barcodes.

The sorting of naive CD8 T cells used the CD8+CD4-CCR7+CD45RA+ phenotype. What was sequenced was naive CD8+ T cells from blood, with Jurkat cell RNA spiked in. Subset: FACS-sorted CD8+CD4-CCR7+CD45RA+ naive T cells. This TCR was sampled from a human donor in good health. Some libraries in this study had Jurkat cell RNA spiked in. The chain uses TRBV7-2 and TRBJ2-3; TRBD1 matches 8 bases. The CDR3 region is CTRSFRGRAIATQYF. In DNA form, the CDR3 reads TGTACCCGCAGCTTCAGGGGGCGCGCGATAGCTACGCAGTATTTT.